This TCR beta chain emerged from a study of cytomegalovirus exposure and HLA in healthy donors. Remarks on this clone: Its target is not known.

Study results and limitations: In an earlier analysis, productive rearrangement rates for most beta V segments clustered near 87% or 30%. Trimming of TCR beta V- and J-genes showed a link, identified in a later analysis, to a missense DCLRE1C variant. Reports credit the classifier with highly specific, highly sensitive diagnosis of cytomegalovirus status.

The study ran its PCR with 60 Vbeta and 13 Jbeta primers. Clones were read by immunoSEQ multiplex PCR, and TCRdb kept only the in-frame ones, dropping some. The sample includes about 130,000 clones, roughly 85% of them seen just once. Per germline, CDR1 MNHEY and CDR2 SMNVEV (reference sequence). This CDR3 spans 16 amino acids. The sequence derives from a man aged 40-55 years in good health and CMV-seropositive. This chain joins TRBV27 and TRBJ2-5, with D perhaps matching TRBD2 (6 bases). The better agreement between TRBJ2-7 and the DNA end casts doubt on the J call. The sample comprised PBMCs. The CDR3: CASSPKGFGSQYEQYF. The CDR3 nucleotides are TGTGCCAGCAGCCCTAAGGGTTTCGGGAGCCAATACGAGCAGTACTTC.